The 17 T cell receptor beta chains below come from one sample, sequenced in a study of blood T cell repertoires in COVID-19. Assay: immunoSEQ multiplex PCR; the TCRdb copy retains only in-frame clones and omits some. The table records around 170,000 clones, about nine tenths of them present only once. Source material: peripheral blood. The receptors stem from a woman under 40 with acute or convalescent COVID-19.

The CDR3 region is CASSFKGEAFF. CDR3 bases: TGCGCCAGCAGCTTTAAGGGGGAAGCTTTCTTT. The genes are TRBV5-1 and TRBJ1-1; perhaps TRBD1 as D (5 bases). The V end was cut by 2 bases, the J end by 8 bases, with 7 bases between. Germline V CDR1 and CDR2: SGHRS, YFSETQ. The CDR3 runs 11 residues.

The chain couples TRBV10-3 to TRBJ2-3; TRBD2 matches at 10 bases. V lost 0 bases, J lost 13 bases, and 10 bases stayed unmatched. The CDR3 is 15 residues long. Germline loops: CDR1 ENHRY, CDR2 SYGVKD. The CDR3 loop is CAISESQREGHKEYF. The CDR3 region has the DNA TGTGCCATCAGTGAGTCACAGCGGGAGGGCCATAAGGAGTATTTT.

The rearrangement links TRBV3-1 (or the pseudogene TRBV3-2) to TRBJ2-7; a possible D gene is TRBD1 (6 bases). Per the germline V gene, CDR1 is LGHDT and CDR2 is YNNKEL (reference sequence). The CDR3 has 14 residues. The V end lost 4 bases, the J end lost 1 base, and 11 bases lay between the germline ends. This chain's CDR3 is CASSRSTGSYEQYF. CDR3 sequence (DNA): TGTGCCAGCAGCCGCAGTACAGGGTCCTACGAGCAGTACTTC.

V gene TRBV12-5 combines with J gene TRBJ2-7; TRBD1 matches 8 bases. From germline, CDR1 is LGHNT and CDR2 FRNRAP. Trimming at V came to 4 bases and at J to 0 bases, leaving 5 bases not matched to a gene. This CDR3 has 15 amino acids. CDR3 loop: CASGSGQVSSYEQYF. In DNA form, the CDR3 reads TGTGCTAGTGGTTCGGGACAGGTTAGCTCCTACGAGCAGTACTTC.

Here the CDR3 reads CASSYFGTGELFF. CDR3 sequence (DNA): TGTGCCAGCAGTTACTTTGGGACAGGGGAGCTGTTTTTT. V and J are TRBV6-6 and TRBJ2-2; perhaps TRBD1 as D (6 bases). CDR3 length: 13 amino acids. V lost 1 base, J lost 8 bases, and 8 bases lay in between. The germline gives CDR1 MNHNY, CDR2 SVGAGI (reference sequence).

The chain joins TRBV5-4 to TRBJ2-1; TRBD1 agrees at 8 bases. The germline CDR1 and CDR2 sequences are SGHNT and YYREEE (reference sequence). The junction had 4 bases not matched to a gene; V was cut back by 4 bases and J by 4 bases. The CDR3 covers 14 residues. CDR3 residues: CASSTQGVYNEQFF. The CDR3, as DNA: TGTGCCAGCAGCACACAGGGGGTATACAATGAGCAGTTCTTC. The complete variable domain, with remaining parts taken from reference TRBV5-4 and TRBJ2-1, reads ETGVTQSPTHLIKTRGQQVTLRCSSQSGHNTVSWYQQALGQGPQFIFQYYREEENGRGNFPPRFSGLQFPNYSSELNVNALELDDSALYLCASSTQGVYNEQFFGPGTRLTVL.

CDR3 nucleotide sequence: TGTGCCAGCAGCTTAGGAGGCCTACAAAATAGCTATGGCTACACCTTC. Translation gives CASSLGGLQNSYGYTF. The chain combines TRBV11-2 with TRBJ1-2, with D uncertain. The V end was cut by 1 base, the J end by 4 bases, with 16 bases between. Per germline, CDR1 SGHAT and CDR2 FQNNGV. The CDR3 sequence is 16 residues long.

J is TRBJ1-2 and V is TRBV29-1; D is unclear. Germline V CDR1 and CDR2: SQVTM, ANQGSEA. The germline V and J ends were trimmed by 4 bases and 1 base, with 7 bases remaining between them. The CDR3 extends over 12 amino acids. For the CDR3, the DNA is TGCAGCGTTGGATACAGTAACTATGGCTACACCTTC. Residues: CSVGYSNYGYTF.

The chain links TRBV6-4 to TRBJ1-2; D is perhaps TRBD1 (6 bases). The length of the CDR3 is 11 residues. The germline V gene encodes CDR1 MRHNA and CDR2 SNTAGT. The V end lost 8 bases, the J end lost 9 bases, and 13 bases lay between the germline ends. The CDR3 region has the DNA TGTGCCAGCGAATCCCGGGACAGCTACACCTTC. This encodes CASESRDSYTF.

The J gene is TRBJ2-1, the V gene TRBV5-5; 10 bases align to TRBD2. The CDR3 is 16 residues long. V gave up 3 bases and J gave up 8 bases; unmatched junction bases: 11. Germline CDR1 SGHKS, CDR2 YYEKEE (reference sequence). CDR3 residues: CASSSHSGRAGHEQFF. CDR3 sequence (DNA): TGTGCCAGCAGCTCACACAGCGGGAGGGCCGGTCATGAGCAGTTCTTC.

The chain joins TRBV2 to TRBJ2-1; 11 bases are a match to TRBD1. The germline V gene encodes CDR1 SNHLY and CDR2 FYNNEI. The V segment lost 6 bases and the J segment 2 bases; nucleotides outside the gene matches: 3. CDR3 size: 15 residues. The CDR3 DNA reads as TGTGCCAGCAGGGGGGACAGGGGGACCTACAATGAGCAGTTCTTC. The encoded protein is CASRGDRGTYNEQFF.

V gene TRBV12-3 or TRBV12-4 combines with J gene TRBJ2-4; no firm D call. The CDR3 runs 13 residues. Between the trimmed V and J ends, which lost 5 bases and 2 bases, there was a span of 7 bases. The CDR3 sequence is CASSRLSKNIQYF. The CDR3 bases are TGTGCCAGCAGTCGACTGTCCAAAAACATTCAGTACTTC.

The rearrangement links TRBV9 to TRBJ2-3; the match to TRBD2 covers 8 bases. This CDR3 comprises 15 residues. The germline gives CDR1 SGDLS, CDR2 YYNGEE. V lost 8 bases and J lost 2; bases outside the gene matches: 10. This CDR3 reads CASSLAGGVTDTQYF. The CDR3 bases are TGTGCCAGTTCCCTAGCGGGTGGTGTCACAGATACGCAGTATTTT.

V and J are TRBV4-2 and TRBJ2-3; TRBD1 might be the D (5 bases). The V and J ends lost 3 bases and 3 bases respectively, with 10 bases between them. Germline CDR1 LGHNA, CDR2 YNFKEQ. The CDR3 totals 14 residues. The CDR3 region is CASSHPGATDTQYF. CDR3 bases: TGTGCCAGCAGCCACCCTGGGGCAACAGATACGCAGTATTTT.

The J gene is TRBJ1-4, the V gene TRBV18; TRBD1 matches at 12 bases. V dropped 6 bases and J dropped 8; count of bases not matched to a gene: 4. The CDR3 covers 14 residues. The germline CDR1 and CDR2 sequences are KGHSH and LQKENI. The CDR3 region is CASSWDRGPEKLFF. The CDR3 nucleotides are TGTGCCAGCTCCTGGGACAGGGGGCCAGAAAAACTGTTTTTT.

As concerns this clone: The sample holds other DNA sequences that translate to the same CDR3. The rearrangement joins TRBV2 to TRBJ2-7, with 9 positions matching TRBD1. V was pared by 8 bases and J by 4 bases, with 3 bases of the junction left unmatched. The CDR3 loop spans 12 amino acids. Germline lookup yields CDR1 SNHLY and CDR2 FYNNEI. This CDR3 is CASGTGTYEQYF. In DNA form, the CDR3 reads TGTGCCAGCGGGACAGGGACTTACGAGCAGTACTTC. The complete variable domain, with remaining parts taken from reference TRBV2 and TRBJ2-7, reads EPEVTQTPSHQVTQMGQEVILRCVPISNHLYFYWYRQILGQKVEFLVSFYNNEISEKSEIFDDQFSVERPDGSNFTLKIRSTKLEDSAMYFCASGTGTYEQYFGPGTRLTVT.

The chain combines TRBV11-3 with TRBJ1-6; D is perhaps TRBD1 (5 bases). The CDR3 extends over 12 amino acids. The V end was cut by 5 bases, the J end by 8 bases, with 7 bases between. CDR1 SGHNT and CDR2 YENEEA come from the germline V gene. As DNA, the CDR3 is TGTGCCAGCAGCCTCAGGGATTCACCCCTCCACTTT. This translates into CASSLRDSPLHF.